This T cell receptor beta chain was captured by sequencing in a study of cytomegalovirus exposure and HLA in healthy donors. Overall study results and limits: Earlier analysis yielded a pattern in which most TCR beta V segments were productive about 90% or about 30% of the time. Among immune exposure information, only CMV serostatus was available. Confirmation in vitro established that a few CMV-associated chains were specific for CMV antigens. Usually a TCR sequence was rare, but some public TCRs were found in many donors.

Worth noting for this clone: Its antigen remains unidentified.

The PCR contained 60 Vbeta and 13 Jbeta primers. Sequencing was performed with immunoSEQ multiplex PCR; in TCRdb, only in-frame clones are kept and a portion is missing. The sample includes over 100,000 clones, less than 70% of them seen just once. Sequencing was performed on PBMCs. The TCR sequence derives from a woman in her twenties or thirties in good health and CMV-seronegative.

CDR3 nucleotide sequence: TGTGCCAGCAGTGGAGGCGTGGGACTAGCGGCCTACGAGCAGTACTTC. Encoded protein: CASSGGVGLAAYEQYF. The chain employs TRBV2 and TRBJ2-7; 11 bases line up with TRBD2. The CDR3 totals 16 residues. The J segment lost 2 bases and the V segment lost 4 bases, leaving 7 bases of the junction unmatched. The germline CDR1 and CDR2 sequences are SNHLY and FYNNEI.